The T cell receptor (beta chain) under discussion was sequenced for a study of blood T cell repertoires in COVID-19. At the level of the study: Whether acute or convalescent, the COVID-19 samples came from the United States, Italy and Spain. PBMCs, B-cell-depleted T cells, or T cells were the source of the cDNA or gDNA that made up the material.

After removal of 8 bases from V and 5 bases from J, the junction contained 13 bases not matched to a gene. From germline, CDR1 is MNHEY and CDR2 SMNVEV (reference sequence). The CDR3 has 15 residues. The authors' processing: The authors estimated nucleated cell counts from reference gene primer amplification. Only in-frame clones appear in the TCRdb table, and some are missing; sequencing was by immunoSEQ multiplex PCR. V, J and clone size reflect that table, while D and trimming were determined from the DNA. The repertoire consists of 150,000 to 200,000 clones, with 85% to 95% occurring once and the leading ten covering about 2%.

This TCR was recovered from a woman aged 60-70 years with COVID-19, enrolled during active disease. Sequencing was performed on peripheral blood. The gene calls are TRBV27 and TRBJ1-2, with 8 bases aligning to TRBD1. In DNA, the CDR3 is TGTGCCAGCGGCAGGGGGCAGCCCTCAGTTTATGGCTACACCTTC. This translates into CASGRGQPSVYGYTF.